Listed here is a single T cell receptor beta chain. These data belong to a study of early stage breast cancer tumors. Assay: immunoSEQ multiplex PCR; the TCRdb copy retains only in-frame clones and omits some. This sample carries 35,000 to 45,000 clones, around 68% of them seen once, and the ten largest clones take less than 7.5%. Germline CDR1 reads MDHEN; CDR2 reads SYDVKM. The CDR3 covers 12 residues. The V end lost 3 bases, the J end lost 8 bases, and 9 bases lay between the germline ends. The sequenced sample was blood. The V call is TRBV28, the J call TRBJ2-3; TRBD2 might be the D (5 bases). The sequence derives from a person aged 55-75 years with breast cancer. CDR3 in amino acids: CASSFEGFTQYF. CDR3 sequence (DNA): TGTGCCAGCAGTTTCGAGGGATTTACGCAGTATTTT.